This is a list of T cell receptor beta chains from one sample in a study of liver allograft versus peripheral blood T cells. TCRdb reprocessed the reads with MiXCR, giving one entry per CDR3 protein. The sample carries thousands of distinct CDR3 sequences, over 15% recorded once. These receptors came from a human patient who had a liver transplant. The graft donor may account for some of the T cells. Each CDR3 is given with its conserved first and last residue. The D gene is left open where the match is weak. Not every row has a clone size; where given, it reads once, few, many or a size class.

J gene | V gene | D gene | clone size | CDR3 DNA | CDR3 protein
TRBJ1-3 | TRBV12-3/TRBV12-4 | . | . | TGTGCCAGCAGTTTAACAGCCAGCACCATATATTTT | CASSLTASTIYF
TRBJ1-2 | TRBV19 | TRBD1 | medium-sized | TGTGCCAGCCGGGACAGTCTTCCTCCTAACTATGGCTACACCTTC | CASRDSLPPNYGYTF
TRBJ1-3 | TRBV5-4 | . | many | TGTGCCAGCAGCTTGGTCGGTCGAGACACCATATATTTT | CASSLVGRDTIYF
TRBJ1-4 | TRBV20-1 | . | many | TGCAGTGCTAGAGATCGAAAGAGGGGGAATGAAAAACTGTTTTTT | CSARDRKRGNEKLFF
TRBJ2-7 | TRBV6-2/TRBV6-3 | . | many | TGTGCCAGTTCGAGGCCTAATGCCTACGAGCAGTACTTC | CASSRPNAYEQYF
TRBJ1-2 | TRBV3-1 | . | few | TGTGCCAGCAGCCAAGGACTCTATGGCTACACCTTC | CASSQGLYGYTF
TRBJ1-2 | TRBV6-5 | . | medium-sized | TGTGCCAGCACATCAAGAAGGGGGTCCTATGGCTACACCTTC | CASTSRRGSYGYTF
TRBJ1-1 | TRBV12-3/TRBV12-4 | . | . | TGTGCCAGCAGCCCCGTTAGCGAGAACACTGAAGCTTTCTTT | CASSPVSENTEAFF
TRBJ1-1 | TRBV14 | TRBD1 | few | TGTGCCAGCAGCCAAGATCCGTCCCCCAGGGGGCTTTGGTACACTGAAGCTTTCTTT | CASSQDPSPRGLWYTEAFF
TRBJ1-1 | TRBV18 | . | medium-sized | TGTGCCAGCTCACCCGCCGTGGGCACTGAAGCTTTCTTT | CASSPAVGTEAFF
TRBJ2-1 | TRBV12-3/TRBV12-4 | TRBD1 | few | TGTGCCAGCAGTTTAAAGGGGGCGAGGGTTTACAATGAGCAGTTCTTC | CASSLKGARVYNEQFF
TRBJ1-1 | TRBV11-2 | . | medium-sized | TGTGCCAGCAGCTTCGGGGGGAGGACTGAAGCTTTCTTT | CASSFGGRTEAFF
TRBJ1-1 | TRBV12-3/TRBV12-4 | . | many | TGTGCCAGCAGTCCGCTAATGAACACTGAAGCTTTCTTT | CASSPLMNTEAFF
TRBJ1-3 | TRBV12-3/TRBV12-4 | . | . | TGTGCCAGCAGTTCCTCGGGCCGAGGAGGCACCATATATTTT | CASSSSGRGGTIYF
TRBJ1-4 | TRBV19 | . | medium-sized | TGTGCCAGTAGTGTGGACAGTTCGAATGAAAAACTGTTTTTT | CASSVDSSNEKLFF
TRBJ2-2 | TRBV6-5 | TRBD1 | medium-sized | TGTGCCAGCAGTCAGGGACAGATAGTGGCCGGGGAGCTGTTTTTT | CASSQGQIVAGELFF
TRBJ2-1 | TRBV6-6 | TRBD2 | medium-sized | TGTGCCAGCACCCTCCGGCGGGGGTACTACAATGAGCAGTTCTTC | CASTLRRGYYNEQFF
TRBJ2-1 | TRBV20-1 | TRBD1 | few | TGCAGTGTAGCACAGGGGGCGGAGAGCAATGAGCAGTTCTTC | CSVAQGAESNEQFF
TRBJ2-1 | TRBV7-9 | . | medium-sized | TGTGCCAGCAGCGGGGGAAAGGGGAACTACAATGAGCAGTTCTTC | CASSGGKGNYNEQFF
TRBJ1-1 | TRBV7-9 | . | . | TGTGCCAGCAGCTTAGTCGGCAGTATCATGAACACTGAAGCTTTCTTT | CASSLVGSIMNTEAFF
TRBJ1-4 | TRBV19 | . | medium-sized | TGTGCCAGTAGTATTCGTGGAATAGGCGGAATAGGCGAAAAACTGTTTTTT | CASSIRGIGGIGEKLFF
TRBJ1-1 | TRBV12-3/TRBV12-4 | . | medium-sized | TGTGCCAGCAGTTTCCAGGGTTCGAACACTGAAGCTTTCTTT | CASSFQGSNTEAFF
TRBJ2-3 | TRBV19 | TRBD2 | . | TGTGCCAGTAGCACCGTAGCGGGTCCCGGCACAGATACGCAGTATTTT | CASSTVAGPGTDTQYF
TRBJ2-7 | TRBV20-1 | TRBD2 | . | TGCAGTGCTAGAGATGGGAGGGAGTCCTACGAGCAGTACTTC | CSARDGRESYEQYF
TRBJ2-1 | TRBV11-1 | . | . | TGTGCCAGCAGCACCAGCCGGGGCTTCAATGAGCAGTTCTTC | CASSTSRGFNEQFF
TRBJ1-5 | TRBV20-1 | . | many | TGCAGTGCTGGACTACAGGGTAGCAATCAGCCCCAGCATTTT | CSAGLQGSNQPQHF
TRBJ1-4 | TRBV6-5 | . | medium-sized | TGTGCCAGCAGTCTCCAGGGAAATACTAATGAAAAACTGTTTTTT | CASSLQGNTNEKLFF
TRBJ1-2 | TRBV12-3/TRBV12-4 | . | medium-sized | TGTGCCAGCAGTTTAAGCCTGAGTGGCTACACCTTC | CASSLSLSGYTF
TRBJ1-1 | TRBV12-3/TRBV12-4 | . | few | TGTGCCAGCAGTTTAGGCCAGGAGGCGGTGGGCGCTTTCTTT | CASSLGQEAVGAFF
TRBJ1-6 | TRBV5-1 | . | . | TGCGCCAGCAGGGGGGGGACACCGCGAAATTCACCCCTCCACTTT | CASRGGTPRNSPLHF
TRBJ1-4 | TRBV30 | . | many | TGTGCCTGGAGTGCCCGAACTAATGAAAAACTGTTTTTT | CAWSARTNEKLFF
TRBJ1-2 | TRBV25-1 | . | . | TGTGCCAGCAGTGAGGACCGCTATGGCTACACCTTC | CASSEDRYGYTF
TRBJ1-2 | TRBV6-2/TRBV6-3 | . | medium-sized | TGTGCCAGCAGTCAAACCGGGACAAATGGCTACACCTTC | CASSQTGTNGYTF
TRBJ1-2 | TRBV6-5 | TRBD1 | medium-sized | TGTGCCAGCAGTCGTACAGGGGGCTTGGGCTACACCTTC | CASSRTGGLGYTF
TRBJ1-5 | TRBV6-2/TRBV6-3 | . | once | TGTGCCAGCTTCCCACAGGGCACCGCGATCAATCAGCCCCAGCATTTT | CASFPQGTAINQPQHF
TRBJ1-1 | TRBV6-2/TRBV6-3 | . | medium-sized | TGTGCCAGCAGTTGGGGATACACTGAAGCTTTCTTT | CASSWGYTEAFF
TRBJ1-3 | TRBV13 | TRBD1 | many | TGTGCCAGCAGCTTAGAAAGAGGGGGCTTGCAAGGGAACACCATATATTTT | CASSLERGGLQGNTIYF
TRBJ2-2 | TRBV6-1 | . | medium-sized | TGTGCCAGCAGTCTACGACCCGGAGTCGGGGAGCTGTTTTTT | CASSLRPGVGELFF
TRBJ2-7 | TRBV18 | . | many | TGTGCCAGCTCGTCGAACCGGAACTCCTACGAGCAGTACTTC | CASSSNRNSYEQYF
TRBJ1-1 | TRBV27 | . | medium-sized | TGTGCCAGCCTAACGAACACTGAAGCTTTCTTT | CASLTNTEAFF
TRBJ2-1 | TRBV20-1 | . | . | TGCAGTGCTAGAGAAGGGGCAGGGGACAATGAGCAGTTCTTC | CSAREGAGDNEQFF
TRBJ1-2 | TRBV7-9 | TRBD1 | . | TGTGCCAGCAGCCCCCGGACAGGGGATCTTGATGGCTACACCTTC | CASSPRTGDLDGYTF
TRBJ1-2 | TRBV30 | . | . | TGTGCCTGGAGTCTTACACAGGTCTATGGCTACACCTTC | CAWSLTQVYGYTF
TRBJ2-2 | TRBV7-9 | . | many | TGTGCCAGCAGCCCCAAGATTGGGGTGGGCACCGGGGAGCTGTTTTTT | CASSPKIGVGTGELFF
TRBJ1-3 | TRBV10-3 | . | medium-sized | TGTGCCATCAGTGAGAGGACTGGAAACACCATATATTTT | CAISERTGNTIYF
TRBJ1-1 | TRBV12-3/TRBV12-4 | . | . | TGTGCCAGCAGCTTGACACCGAACACTGAAGCTTTCTTT | CASSLTPNTEAFF
TRBJ1-5 | TRBV7-9 | TRBD1 | few | TGTGCCAGCAGCCCAGGGGACAGGGAGGGGCAGCCCCAGCATTTT | CASSPGDREGQPQHF
TRBJ1-6 | TRBV6-2/TRBV6-3 | TRBD1 | medium-sized | TGTGCCAGCAGTTGGAGGGGGCTCAATTCACCCCTCCACTTT | CASSWRGLNSPLHF
TRBJ1-2 | TRBV12-3/TRBV12-4 | TRBD1 | many | TGTGCCAGCAGTCCGCCTAACAGGGGAAAGGGCTACACCTTC | CASSPPNRGKGYTF
TRBJ1-2 | TRBV10-3 | . | . | TGTGCCATCAGTGCGCAGGAGGGTCATTGGGGCTACACCTTC | CAISAQEGHWGYTF
TRBJ1-2 | TRBV12-3/TRBV12-4 | TRBD1 | . | TGTGCCAGCCAGCAGGGGGCTAACTATGGCTACACCTTC | CASQQGANYGYTF
TRBJ1-5 | TRBV7-9 | . | . | TGTGCCAGCAGCCCAAGTTGCAGGAATCAGCCCCAGCATTTT | CASSPSCRNQPQHF
TRBJ1-1 | TRBV6-5 | TRBD1 | medium-sized | TGTGCCACCAGACAGGGGAGGACTGAAGCTTTCTTT | CATRQGRTEAFF
TRBJ2-5 | TRBV15 | . | . | TGTGCCACCAGCAGTATAGCGCCGCGGGAGACCCAGTACTTC | CATSSIAPRETQYF
TRBJ1-5 | TRBV12-5 | . | many | TGTGCTAGTGCCCCCGGATCGGATCAGCCCCAGCATTTT | CASAPGSDQPQHF
TRBJ1-2 | TRBV12-3/TRBV12-4 | . | medium-sized | TGTGCCAGCAGTTTAGCGCGGGGCAGGGAAGACTATGGCTACACCTTC | CASSLARGREDYGYTF
TRBJ2-7 | TRBV6-6 | . | many | TGTGCCAGCAGTTTCGGGGGGCAGTACGAGCAGTACTTC | CASSFGGQYEQYF
TRBJ1-4 | TRBV20-1 | . | medium-sized | TGCAGTGCTAGAGTGGGGGGTCCTAATGAAAAACTGTTTTTT | CSARVGGPNEKLFF
TRBJ1-2 | TRBV5-4 | . | . | TGTGCCAGCAGCTTATTGACAGAGAATAGGGGCTACACCTTC | CASSLLTENRGYTF
TRBJ1-6 | TRBV6-5 | . | . | TGTGCCAGCAGTTACAGTACAGGCTCCTATAATTCACCCCTCCACTTT | CASSYSTGSYNSPLHF